This T cell receptor beta chain came from a study of blood T cell repertoires in COVID-19. Across the whole study: The cDNA or gDNA used as material had been derived from T cells, B-cell-depleted T cells, or PBMCs.

Profiled with immunoSEQ multiplex PCR; TCRdb holds only in-frame clones, not every one. In the table there are about 220,000 clones, 75% to 90% of which are singletons. The germline V gene encodes CDR1 SGDLS and CDR2 YYNGEE. The ends were cut back, 0 bases at V and 4 bases at J, with 5 bases in the middle. The CDR3 sequence is 13 residues long. Followed longitudinally, the Seattle patients had been enrolled during active infection. The sequencing input was peripheral blood. The sequence was collected from a woman in her sixties or seventies with COVID-19, enrolled during active disease. The genes are TRBV9 and TRBJ1-3; no clear D gene. This CDR3 reads CASSVGEGNTIYF. CDR3 in DNA: TGTGCCAGCAGCGTAGGCGAGGGAAACACCATATATTTT.